The T cell receptor (beta chain) under discussion was sequenced for a study of metastatic and nonmetastatic thyroid tumors. CDR1 and CDR2 (germline): SGDLS, YYNGEE. Trimming shortened V by 0 bases and J by 6 bases, and 13 bases separated the two germline ends. This CDR3 has 14 amino acids. Each patient went into thyroid surgery without having received any treatment. MiXCR re-clonotyped the PCR reads for TCRdb. The sample consists of some 86,000 clones, around 12% of them appearing once. This clone has ten or more counts. The chain employs TRBV9 and TRBJ2-7, with a weak D call TRBD1 (6 bases). Source material: tumor tissue. The sequence came from a female donor with papillary thyroid cancer or a benign thyroid nodule (not recorded which). Some clones in this sample may be carry-over from other donors' samples. The CDR3 DNA follows: TGTGCCAGCAGCGTAGCAGGGGAAACTGGCGAGCAGTACTTC. It is translated as CASSVAGETGEQYF.